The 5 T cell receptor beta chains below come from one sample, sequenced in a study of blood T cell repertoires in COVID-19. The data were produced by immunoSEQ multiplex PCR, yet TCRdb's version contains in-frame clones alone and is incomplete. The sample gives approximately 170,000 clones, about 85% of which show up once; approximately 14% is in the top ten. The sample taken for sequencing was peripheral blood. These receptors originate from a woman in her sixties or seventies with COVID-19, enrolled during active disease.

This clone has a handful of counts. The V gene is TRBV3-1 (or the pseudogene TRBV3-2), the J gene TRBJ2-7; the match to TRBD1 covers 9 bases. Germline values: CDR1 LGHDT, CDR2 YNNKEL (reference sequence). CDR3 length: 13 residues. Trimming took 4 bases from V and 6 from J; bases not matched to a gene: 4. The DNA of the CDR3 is TGTGCCAGCAGCCGACGGACAGGGGCCGAGCAGTACGTC. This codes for CASSRRTGAEQYV.

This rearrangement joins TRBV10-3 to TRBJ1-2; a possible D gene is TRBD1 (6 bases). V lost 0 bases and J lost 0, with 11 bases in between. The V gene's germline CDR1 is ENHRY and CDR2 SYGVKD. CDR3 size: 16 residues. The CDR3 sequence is CAISESSGASNYGYTF. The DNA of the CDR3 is TGTGCCATCAGTGAGTCGTCAGGGGCGTCTAACTATGGCTACACCTTC.

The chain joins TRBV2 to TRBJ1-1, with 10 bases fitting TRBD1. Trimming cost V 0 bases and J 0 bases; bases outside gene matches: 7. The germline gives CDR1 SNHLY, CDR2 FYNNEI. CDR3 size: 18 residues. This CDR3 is CASSEALYGTGVNTEAFF. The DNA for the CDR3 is TGTGCCAGCAGTGAAGCCCTGTACGGGACAGGGGTGAACACTGAAGCTTTCTTT.

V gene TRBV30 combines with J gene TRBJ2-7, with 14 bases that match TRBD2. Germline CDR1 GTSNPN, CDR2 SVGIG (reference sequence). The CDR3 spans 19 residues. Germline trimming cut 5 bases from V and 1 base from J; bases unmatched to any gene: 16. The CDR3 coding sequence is TGTGCCTGGGGTGCTCTGGGACTAGCGGGAGCGGGGTTTTCCTACGAGCAGTACTTC. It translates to CAWGALGLAGAGFSYEQYF.

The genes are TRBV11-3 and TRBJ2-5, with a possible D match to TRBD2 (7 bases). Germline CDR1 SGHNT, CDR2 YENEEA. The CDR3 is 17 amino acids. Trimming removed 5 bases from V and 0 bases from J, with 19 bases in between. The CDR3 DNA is TGTGCCAGCAGCAGGGGGGGGTCCCACCCGTACCAAGAGACCCAGTACTTC. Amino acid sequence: CASSRGGSHPYQETQYF.